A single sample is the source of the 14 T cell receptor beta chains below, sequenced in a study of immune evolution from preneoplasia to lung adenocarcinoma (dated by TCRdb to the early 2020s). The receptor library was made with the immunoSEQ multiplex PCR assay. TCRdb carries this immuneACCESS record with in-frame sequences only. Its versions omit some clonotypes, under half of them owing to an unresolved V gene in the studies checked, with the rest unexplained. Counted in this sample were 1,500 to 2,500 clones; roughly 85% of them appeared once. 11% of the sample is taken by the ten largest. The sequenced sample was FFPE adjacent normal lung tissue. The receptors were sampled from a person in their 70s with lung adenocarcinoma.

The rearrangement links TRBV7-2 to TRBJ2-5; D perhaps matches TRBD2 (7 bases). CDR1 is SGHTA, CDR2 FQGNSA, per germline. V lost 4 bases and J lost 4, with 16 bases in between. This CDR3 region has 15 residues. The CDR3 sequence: CASSWRRGGRETQYF. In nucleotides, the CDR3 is TGTGCCAGCAGCTGGCGGAGGGGGGGCCGAGAGACCCAGTACTTC.

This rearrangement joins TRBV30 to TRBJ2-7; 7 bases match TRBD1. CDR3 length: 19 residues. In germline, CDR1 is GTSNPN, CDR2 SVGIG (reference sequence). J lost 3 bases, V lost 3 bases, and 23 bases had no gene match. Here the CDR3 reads CAWSVQGPKSITLRYEQYF. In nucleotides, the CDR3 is TGTGCCTGGAGCGTACAGGGGCCCAAATCCATAACCCTACGCTACGAGCAGTACTTC.

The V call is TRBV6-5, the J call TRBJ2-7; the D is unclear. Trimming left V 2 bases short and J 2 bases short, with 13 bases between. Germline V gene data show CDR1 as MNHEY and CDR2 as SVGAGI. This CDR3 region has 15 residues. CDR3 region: CASSYSSPWAYEQYF. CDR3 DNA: TGTGCCAGCAGTTACAGTTCGCCGTGGGCCTACGAGCAGTACTTC.

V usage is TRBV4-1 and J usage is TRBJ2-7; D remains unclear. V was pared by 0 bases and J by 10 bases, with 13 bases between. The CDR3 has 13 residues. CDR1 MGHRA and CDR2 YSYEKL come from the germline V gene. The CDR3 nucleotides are TGCGCCAGCAGCCAAGACCCCTCTCCGGATCAGTACTTC. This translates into CASSQDPSPDQYF.

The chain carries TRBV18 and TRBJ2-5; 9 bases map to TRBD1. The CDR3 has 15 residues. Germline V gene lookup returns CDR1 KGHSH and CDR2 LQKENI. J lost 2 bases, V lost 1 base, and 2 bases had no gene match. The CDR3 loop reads CASSPLGQGQETQYF. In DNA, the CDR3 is TGTGCCAGCTCACCACTGGGACAGGGTCAAGAGACCCAGTACTTC. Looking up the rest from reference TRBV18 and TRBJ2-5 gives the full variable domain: NAGVMQNPRHLVRRRGQEARLRCSPMKGHSHVYWYRQLPEEGLKFMVYLQKENIIDESGMPKERFSAEFPKEGPSILRIQQVVRGDSAAYFCASSPLGQGQETQYFGPGTRLLVL.

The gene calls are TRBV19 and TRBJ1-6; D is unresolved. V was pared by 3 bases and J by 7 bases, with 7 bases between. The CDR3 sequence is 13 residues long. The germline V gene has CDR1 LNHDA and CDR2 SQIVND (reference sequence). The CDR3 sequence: CASSIVSNSPLHF. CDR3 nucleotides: TGTGCCAGTAGTATCGTCAGCAATTCACCCCTCCACTTT.

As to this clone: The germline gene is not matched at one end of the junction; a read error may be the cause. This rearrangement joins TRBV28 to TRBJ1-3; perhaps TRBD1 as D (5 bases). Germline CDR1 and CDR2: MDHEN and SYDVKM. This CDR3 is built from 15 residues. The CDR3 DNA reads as TGTGTCAGCAGGCCGACAGAAACCTCTGGAAACACCATATATTTT. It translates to CVSRPTETSGNTIYF.

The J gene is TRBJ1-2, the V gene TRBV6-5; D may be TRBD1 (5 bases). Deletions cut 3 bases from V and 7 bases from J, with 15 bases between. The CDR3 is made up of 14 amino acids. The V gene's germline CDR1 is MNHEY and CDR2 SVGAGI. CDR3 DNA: TGTGCCAGCAGTTATGAATCGGGGCCGGGTGGCTACACCTTC. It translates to CASSYESGPGGYTF.

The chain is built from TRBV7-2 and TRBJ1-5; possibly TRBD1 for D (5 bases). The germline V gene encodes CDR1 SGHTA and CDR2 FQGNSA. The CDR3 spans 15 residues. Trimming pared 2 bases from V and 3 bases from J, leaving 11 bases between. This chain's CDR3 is CASSLYTGANQPQHF. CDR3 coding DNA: TGTGCCAGCAGCTTATACACTGGGGCCAATCAGCCCCAGCATTTT.

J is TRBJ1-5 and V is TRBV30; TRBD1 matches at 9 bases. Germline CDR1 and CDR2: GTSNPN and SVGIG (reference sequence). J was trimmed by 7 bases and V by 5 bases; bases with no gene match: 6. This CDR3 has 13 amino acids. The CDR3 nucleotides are TGTGCCTGGGGGGGACAGGGAGTCCAGCCCCAGCATTTT. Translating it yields CAWGGQGVQPQHF.

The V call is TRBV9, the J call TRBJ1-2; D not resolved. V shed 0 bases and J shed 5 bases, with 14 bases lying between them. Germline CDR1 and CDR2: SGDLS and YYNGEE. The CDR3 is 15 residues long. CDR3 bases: TGTGCCAGCAGCGTAGGGGAGGCCCGACGGTATGGCTACACCTTC. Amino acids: CASSVGEARRYGYTF.

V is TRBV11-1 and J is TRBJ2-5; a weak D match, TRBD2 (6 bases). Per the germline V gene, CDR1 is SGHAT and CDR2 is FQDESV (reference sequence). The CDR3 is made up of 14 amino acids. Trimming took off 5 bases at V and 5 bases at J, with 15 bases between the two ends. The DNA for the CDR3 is TGTGCCAGCAGCACAAAGGCGGGGTTGGAGACCCAGTACTTC. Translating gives CASSTKAGLETQYF.

The CDR3 DNA is TGTGCCAGCACGGGAGACAGGGGTTTCTCAGAGACCCAGTACTTC. This encodes CASTGDRGFSETQYF. The rearrangement uses TRBV2 and TRBJ2-5, with 8 nucleotides matching TRBD1. The CDR3 is 15 residues long. V lost 7 bases to trimming and J lost 4 bases; unmatched junction nucleotides: 11. CDR1 and CDR2 (germline): SNHLY, FYNNEI.

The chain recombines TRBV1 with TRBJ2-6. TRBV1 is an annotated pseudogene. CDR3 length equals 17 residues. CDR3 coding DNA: TGCACCAGCAGTCACGCGAGTGCACAAAGTCGGGCCAACGTCCTGACTTTC. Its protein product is CTSSHASAQSRANVLTF.